The entry below describes one TCR beta chain. This clonotype came up a few times. This receptor's antigen is unknown. No much larger clone is present one base from it, and per-base qualities are unavailable. Germline trimming: 7 bases from V, 6 bases from J; junction bases outside gene matches: 7. The CDR3 goes from the cysteine to the phenylalanine over 12 residues. CDR3 DNA only is kept here, 36 bases in frame from base 1. Per the germline V gene, SQVTM is the CDR1 and ANQGSEA is the CDR2. The approximately 40 donors, aged 6 to 90 years, were systemically healthy Caucasian individuals from Russia. Ten milliliters of peripheral blood were drawn from each donor into EDTA-treated Vacutainer tubes. PBMCs were isolated by Ficoll-Paque density-gradient centrifugation, with at least 7 million obtained per sample. Total RNA, at least 6 micrograms per sample, was extracted from PBMCs with Trizol reagent. Naive CD45RAhigh/CD27high T cell percentages were measured by flow cytometry on a PBMC aliquot from every donor.

The data stem from a study of blood T cells in healthy people across ages (dated by TCRdb to between 2014 and 2016). A note on the overall study: Template switching captured roughly one uniquely barcoded TCR beta cDNA molecule per two T cells in model experiments. Age-related changes in TCR beta repertoire diversity were measured in the study by deep sequencing normalized with unique cDNA molecular identifiers. Four age groups were formed from the donors: young (average approximately 16 years), middle-aged (just under 40), aged (about 62) and long-lived (more than 75). To avoid experimental bias, donors of different ages were randomly spread across the sequencing lanes. The study analyzed two additional independent replicas of 1 million unique cDNA reads from the same blood draw for two donors, one aged 18 to 30 and one aged 80 or older. The paper as a whole reports these results and caveats: Observed TCR beta diversity per million T cells fell roughly linearly with age, and a significant reduction was already apparent by age roughly 40. Compared with the aged group, more naive CD4+ T cells, fewer expanded clones and increased TCR diversity were shown by the long-lived group, suggesting age selection. The percentage of naive T cells measured by flow cytometry correlated strongly with observed TCR beta diversity. Estimates of total diversity based on one million sequenced T cells were regarded as lower bounds and as underestimates. Donor CMV infection status was unknown, potentially confounding age-related changes in expanded clonotypes. Since profiling was done on bulk unsorted PBMCs, naive and antigen-experienced compartments could not be conclusively compared.

The protocol used for the library was 5' RACE. The sequencer listed for this sample is Illumina HiSeq 2500. A second 7 to 11 cycle PCR used a sample-barcoded 5' primer and a J-beta primer mix. A unique molecular identifier was introduced onto each TCR beta cDNA molecule by a template-switch 5' adaptor carrying 12 random nucleotides. At least 2.5 million CDR3-containing paired-end reads were obtained from each sample. First-strand cDNA synthesis was performed from all RNA using the Mint cDNA synthesis kit, with priming by a TRBC-specific oligonucleotide. Following uracil-DNA glycosylase treatment, a first 18-cycle PCR with universal primers M1SS and BC2_uni_R was performed on all cDNA. Per the authors' processing: Each sample was normalized by randomly selecting 1 million high-quality reads, each carrying a distinct molecular identifier. Reads with shared molecular identifiers were discarded instead of being binned into consensus sequences. MiTCR, run with a Q25 quality threshold and the strictest error-elimination algorithm, handled CDR3 identification, clonotype clustering and error correction. A nonparametric unseen species model using Euler transformation provided a lower-bound estimate of total TCR beta diversity. In TCRdb, the public reads were trimmed at Q25 with fastp and aligned with MiXCR, with productive beta chains retained. All rows with the same CDR3 protein become a single entry with the most common DNA and genes. The V and J calls were not made by the authors but by TCRdb's processing. The sample table records around 1.5 million distinct CDR3 sequences; about 31% of these occur just once. Around 11% of the sample belongs to the ten largest clones.

This sequence uses TRBV29-1 and TRBJ2-7; 9 bases in the junction line up with TRBD1. The sequence was collected from a woman under 40 in good health. Sequencing was performed on blood. The DNA reads as follows: TGCAGCGGAACGGGACAGGGTTTCGAGCAGTACTTC. It translates to CSGTGQGFEQYF.